The 9 T cell receptor beta chains below were found in one sample sequenced in a study of blood T cells in healthy people across ages. PCR was performed a second time for about 6 to 12 cycles using a sample-barcoded 5' primer and a J-beta primer mix. TCRdb called the 5' RACE reads again in MiXCR, with one record for every CDR3 protein. The repertoire holds 1.5 million to 2 million distinct CDR3 sequences, with about 50% as singletons. What was sequenced was blood. All receptors come from a woman aged 40-49 years in good health.

This chain uses TRBV20-1 with TRBJ2-5, with 13 bases that match TRBD2. Unmatched junction bases numbered 17, after V lost 5 bases and J lost 11 bases. Germline-derived CDR1 and CDR2 are DFQATT and SNEGSKA (reference sequence). The CDR3 extends over 16 amino acids. Here the CDR3 DNA reads TGCAGTGCTCGCCCACCACTAGCGGGGGGGCCCAATGAGCAGTACTTC. Encoded protein: CSARPPLAGGPNEQYF.

The gene calls are TRBV20-1 and TRBJ1-5; 8 positions match TRBD1. Germline CDR1 is DFQATT and CDR2 is SNEGSKA (reference sequence). The CDR3 is made up of 15 amino acids. Unmatched junction bases numbered 5, after V lost 3 bases and J lost 1 base. The CDR3 DNA is TGCAGTGCTAGGACCGGGACAGGAAGCAATCAGCCCCAGCATTTT. Encoded protein: CSARTGTGSNQPQHF.

The chain carries TRBV2 and TRBJ2-4; 12 nucleotides agree with TRBD2. V lost 6 bases to trimming and J lost 5 bases; unmatched junction nucleotides: 8. Germline CDR1 is SNHLY and CDR2 is FYNNEI. This CDR3 has 16 amino acids. CDR3 nucleotide sequence: TGTGCCAGCAGCGATGGACTAGCGGGGTCCCAAAACATTCAGTACTTC. Its protein is CASSDGLAGSQNIQYF. The full variable domain, its missing parts supplied by reference TRBV2 and TRBJ2-4, is EPEVTQTPSHQVTQMGQEVILRCVPISNHLYFYWYRQILGQKVEFLVSFYNNEISEKSEIFDDQFSVERPDGSNFTLKIRSTKLEDSAMYFCASSDGLAGSQNIQYFGAGTRLSVL.

The table lists this clonotype with a few counts. The genes are TRBV25-1 and TRBJ1-6; no clear D gene. Per the germline V gene, CDR1 is MGHDK and CDR2 is SYGVNS. The CDR3 runs to 14 residues. The V and J ends lost 3 bases and 7 bases respectively, with 10 bases between them. CDR3 residues: CASSDVVGNSPLHF. In DNA form, the CDR3 reads TGTGCCAGCAGTGATGTGGTAGGGAATTCACCCCTCCACTTT.

This chain connects TRBV12-3 or TRBV12-4 to TRBJ1-6; TRBD1 might be the D (6 bases). The V end lost 6 bases, the J end lost 7 bases, and 16 bases lay between the germline ends. This CDR3 contains 15 residues. CDR3 nucleotide sequence: TGTGCCAGCAGCCCCAGACAGGCCGCGAATTCACCCCTCCACTTT. This encodes CASSPRQAANSPLHF.

This clonotype was observed a few times. The chain carries TRBV10-3 and TRBJ2-1, with 9 bases that match TRBD2. Germline CDR1 ENHRY, CDR2 SYGVKD. The V segment lost 2 bases and the J segment 11 bases; nucleotides outside the gene matches: 10. The CDR3 has 15 residues. The CDR3 DNA reads as TGTGCCATCAGTGAGGGGGGGAGCGGGAGGTCGCAGCAGTTCTTC. Translated, it gives CAISEGGSGRSQQFF.

This clonotype was seen more than once but under ten times. The gene calls are TRBV27 and TRBJ2-6; 10 positions agree with TRBD1. This CDR3 has 16 residues. The germline gives CDR1 MNHEY, CDR2 SMNVEV (reference sequence). Trimming at V came to 5 bases and at J to 2 bases, leaving 3 bases not matched to a gene. CDR3 sequence reads: CASSVGTGAGANVLTF. CDR3 coding DNA: TGTGCCAGCAGTGTTGGGACAGGGGCTGGGGCCAACGTCCTGACTTTC.

This chain joins TRBV9 and TRBJ2-7; 7 nucleotides match TRBD2. Trimming cost V 0 bases and J 0 bases; bases outside gene matches: 6. The CDR3 contains 16 residues. Germline lookup yields CDR1 SGDLS and CDR2 YYNGEE. This CDR3 is CASSVEPSGPSYEQYF. The CDR3 DNA sequence: TGTGCCAGCAGCGTAGAACCTAGCGGTCCCTCCTACGAGCAGTACTTC. The full variable domain, completed using reference TRBV9 and TRBJ2-7, is DSGVTQTPKHLITATGQRVTLRCSPRSGDLSVYWYQQSLDQGLQFLIQYYNGEERAKGNILERFSAQQFPDLHSELNLSSLELGDSALYFCASSVEPSGPSYEQYFGPGTRLTVT.

There are a few counts of this clonotype. The J gene is TRBJ1-2, the V gene TRBV7-2; unclear D gene. The V gene's germline CDR1 is SGHTA and CDR2 FQGNSA. The CDR3 has 13 residues. V was pared by 2 bases and J by 6 bases, with 10 bases between. The CDR3 spells CASSLTGLDGYTF. CDR3 DNA: TGTGCCAGCAGCTTAACGGGTCTGGATGGCTACACCTTC.